The 23 T cell receptor beta chains reported below all come from one sample, sequenced in a study of pediatric ulcerative colitis. The table came from immunoSEQ multiplex PCR; TCRdb's copy has only in-frame clones and leaves some out. The sample holds about 35,000 clones, roughly 81% seen once. The rectum was sampled with one to two pinch biopsies at colonoscopy. Sequencing was done on a sample of gut tissue. The receptors here all came from a boy between 10 and 17 years old with mild ulcerative colitis.

The genes are TRBV27 and TRBJ1-3, with 8 positions matching TRBD1. CDR1 is MNHEY and CDR2 is SMNVEV in the germline V gene (reference sequence). This CDR3 has 14 amino acids. The ends lost 2 bases at V and 11 bases at J; junction bases unmatched: 8. The CDR3 DNA follows: TGTGCCAGCAGTTTAGATGGGACAGGCGCCCCCATATATTTT. This gives the protein CASSLDGTGAPIYF.

The chain carries TRBV4-1 and TRBJ1-4; the match to TRBD1 covers 7 bases. Trimming took 3 bases from V and 1 from J; bases not matched to a gene: 5. The CDR3 is 16 residues long. The germline gives CDR1 MGHRA, CDR2 YSYEKL. The CDR3 DNA reads as TGCGCCAGCAGCCACCCCCGACAGGGAACTAATGAAAAACTGTTTTTT. This encodes CASSHPRQGTNEKLFF.

The gene calls are TRBV6-1 and TRBJ2-3; 9 bases line up with TRBD1. The V and J ends lost 11 bases and 4 bases, in that order; junction bases with no gene match: 10. Germline V CDR1 and CDR2: MNHNS, SASEGT. CDR3 length: 14 amino acids. CDR3 protein: CAALRDRVSDTQYF. The CDR3 region has the DNA TGTGCCGCTCTCCGGGACAGGGTATCAGATACGCAGTATTTT.

The chain recombines TRBV4-2 with TRBJ1-5; TRBD1 might be the D (6 bases). Germline-derived CDR1 and CDR2 are LGHNA and YNFKEQ. V was pared by 4 bases and J by 9 bases, with 16 bases between. CDR3 length equals 14 residues. CDR3 residues: CASSPARGRGPQHF. The CDR3 DNA is TGTGCCAGCAGCCCAGCCAGGGGTAGGGGGCCCCAGCATTTT.

J is TRBJ1-1 and V is TRBV6-1; the D gene is possibly TRBD1 (6 bases). In germline, CDR1 is MNHNS, CDR2 SASEGT. This CDR3 is built from 14 residues. Trimming took 6 bases from V and 6 from J, leaving 17 bases between them. The CDR3 loop reads CASSPRGVGAEAFF. CDR3 DNA: TGTGCCAGCAGCCCGAGGGGGGTGGGCGCTGAAGCTTTCTTT.

This clone was seen a single time. The rearrangement links TRBV5-8 to TRBJ1-4; D gene unclear. The V gene lost 2 bases and the J gene lost 3 bases, with 17 bases spanning the gap. The CDR3 totals 17 residues. The germline CDR1 and CDR2 sequences are SGHTS and YDEGEE. CDR3 nucleotides: TGTGCCAGCAGCTTCGGGGTCAGTGACCAGGCTAATGAAAAACTGTTTTTT. Its protein is CASSFGVSDQANEKLFF.

The chain carries TRBV13 and TRBJ2-7; 7 bases agree with TRBD1. The CDR3 loop spans 13 amino acids. V was clipped by 4 bases and J by 2 bases; unmatched bases: 2. Germline CDR1 and CDR2: PRHDT and FYEKMQ (reference sequence). The CDR3 region is CASSSGTAYEQYF. The DNA for the CDR3 is TGTGCCAGCAGCTCCGGGACAGCCTACGAGCAGTACTTC.

This clone was counted a single time. The CDR3 region has the DNA TGTGCCTGGAGTGTACAGGGGGATGAGCAGTTCTTC. It encodes CAWSVQGDEQFF. The chain joins TRBV30 to TRBJ2-1; 8 nucleotides line up with TRBD1. The CDR3 runs 12 residues. The V gene's germline CDR1 is GTSNPN and CDR2 SVGIG (reference sequence). After removal of 0 bases from V and 8 bases from J, the junction contained 0 bases not matched to a gene.

The V call is TRBV30, the J call TRBJ2-3; D remains ambiguous. This CDR3 contains 12 residues. The germline V and J ends were trimmed by 5 bases and 4 bases, with 10 bases remaining between them. Germline V gene sequence: CDR1 GTSNPN, CDR2 SVGIG (reference sequence). The CDR3 DNA is TGTGCCTGGTCAGACTTATCAGATACGCAGTATTTT. Its translation: CAWSDLSDTQYF.

The chain uses TRBV5-5 and TRBJ1-5, with TRBD1 identical over 8 bases. The CDR3 is made up of 14 amino acids. Germline V lookup: CDR1 SGHKS, CDR2 YYEKEE (reference sequence). V shed 4 bases, J shed 4 bases, and the junction held 4 bases outside the gene matches. CDR3: CASSRTGRNQPQHF. CDR3 bases: TGTGCCAGCAGCCGGACAGGGCGGAATCAGCCCCAGCATTTT.

A single count supports this clone. The chain recombines TRBV30 with TRBJ1-2, with D possibly matching TRBD1 (5 bases). The CDR3 consists of 15 residues. The germline V gene has CDR1 GTSNPN and CDR2 SVGIG (reference sequence). V was pared by 3 bases and J by 1 base, with 15 bases between. CDR3 region: CAWSLGASLNYGYTF. The CDR3 DNA sequence: TGTGCCTGGAGCCTAGGGGCCTCCCTTAACTATGGCTACACCTTC.

This clone was observed a few times. Distinct nucleotide sequences in the sample also encode this CDR3. The chain recombines TRBV5-1 with TRBJ1-1, with D uncertain. The V end lost 3 bases, the J end lost 1 base, and 7 bases lay between the germline ends. CDR3 length equals 13 residues. Germline loops: CDR1 SGHRS, CDR2 YFSETQ. CDR3 nucleotides: TGCGCCAGCAGCTGGACGGAGAACACTGAAGCTTTCTTT. It encodes CASSWTENTEAFF.

V is TRBV5-8 and J is TRBJ1-2; 7 nucleotides align to TRBD1. V shed 2 bases and J 4 bases; nucleotides not matched to a gene: 5. This CDR3 is built from 14 residues. Germline CDR1 and CDR2: SGHTS and YDEGEE. DNA of the CDR3: TGTGCCAGCAGCTTACCGGGACAGATCTATGGCTACACCTTC. It is translated as CASSLPGQIYGYTF.

The chain combines TRBV21-1 with TRBJ1-2; the D call in the table, TRBD1, was not verified against the DNA. TRBV21-1 is assigned pseudogene status. This CDR3 contains 14 residues. The CDR3 nucleotides read TGTGCCAGCAGCAAAGTCCGGGACAGCAGGGGCTACACCTTC. Amino acids: CASSKVRDSRGYTF.

J is TRBJ2-7 and V is TRBV11-1; 8 bases agree with TRBD2. The V segment lost 3 bases and the J segment 2 bases; nucleotides outside the gene matches: 12. There are 17 residues in the CDR3. CDR1 and CDR2 (germline): SGHAT, FQDESV (reference sequence). The CDR3: CASSLHYGGALPYEQYF. The CDR3 region has the DNA TGTGCCAGCAGCTTGCATTACGGGGGGGCTCTCCCCTACGAGCAGTACTTC.

The chain recombines TRBV2 with TRBJ2-7, with D perhaps matching TRBD1 (6 bases). CDR1 and CDR2 from the germline V gene are SNHLY and FYNNEI. The CDR3 sequence is 14 residues long. Trimming took 8 bases from V and 3 from J, leaving 17 bases between them. CDR3 sequence reads: CASLVQGRVYEQYF. The CDR3 region has the DNA TGTGCCAGCCTCGTACAGGGACGGGTCTACGAGCAGTACTTC.

The CDR3 is CASSLLGDYGYTF. The CDR3 DNA follows: TGCGCCAGCAGCTTGTTAGGGGACTATGGCTACACCTTC. The chain is built from TRBV5-1 and TRBJ1-2; tentatively, D is TRBD1 (5 bases). This CDR3 is 13 amino acids long. Trimming removed 1 base from V and 3 bases from J, with 7 bases in between. CDR1 is SGHRS, CDR2 YFSETQ, per germline.

This clone was seen only a few times. CDR3 amino acids: CASATGNSGANVLTF. The CDR3 DNA reads TGCGCCAGCGCGACAGGGAATTCTGGGGCCAACGTCCTGACTTTC. The chain carries TRBV5-1 and TRBJ2-6; 7 positions match TRBD1. The CDR3 totals 15 residues. V shed 7 bases, J shed 1 base, and the junction held 5 bases outside the gene matches. The V gene's germline CDR1 is SGHRS and CDR2 YFSETQ.

This chain joins TRBV13 and TRBJ1-1; no reliable D call. Germline assignment: CDR1 PRHDT and CDR2 FYEKMQ (reference sequence). Trimming pared 5 bases from V and 0 bases from J, leaving 7 bases between. This CDR3 has 13 residues. This CDR3 is CASSLHMNTEAFF. In DNA, the CDR3 is TGTGCCAGCAGCCTCCACATGAACACTGAAGCTTTCTTT. Combining the CDR3 with reference TRBV13 and TRBJ1-1 gives the whole variable domain AAGVIQSPRHLIKEKRETATLKCYPIPRHDTVYWYQQGPGQDPQFLISFYEKMQSDKGSIPDRFSAQQFSDYHSELNMSSLELGDSALYFCASSLHMNTEAFFGQGTRLTVV.

The gene calls are TRBV11-3 and TRBJ2-2; unclear D gene. V gave up 1 base and J gave up 4 bases, with 7 bases separating them. CDR1 and CDR2 from the germline V gene are SGHNT and YENEEA. The CDR3 is 14 residues long. The DNA for the CDR3 is TGTGCCAGCAGCTTAGGACCGATCACCGGGGAGCTGTTTTTT. As protein: CASSLGPITGELFF.

The chain couples TRBV15 to TRBJ2-5, with D unclear. Germline loops: CDR1 LNHNV, CDR2 YYDKDF (reference sequence). CDR3 length equals 14 residues. The V end was cut by 1 base, the J end by 1 base, with 7 bases between. The CDR3 protein is CATSRGRSQETQYF. The CDR3 DNA sequence: TGTGCCACCAGCAGAGGGAGAAGCCAAGAGACCCAGTACTTC.

The genes are TRBV11-3 and TRBJ2-1, with 10 bases identical to TRBD2. The CDR3 has 16 residues. Germline lookup yields CDR1 SGHNT and CDR2 YENEEA. V was clipped by 2 bases and J by 7 bases; unmatched bases: 8. In DNA, the CDR3 is TGTGCCAGCAGCTTATTGTTAGCGGGGGGAGGTAATGAGCAGTTCTTC. Residues: CASSLLLAGGGNEQFF.

The CDR3 coding sequence is TGTGCCAGCAGCCTGGGGGGCTTCCTGAACTATGGCTACACCTTC. Translating it yields CASSLGGFLNYGYTF. V is TRBV6-1 and J is TRBJ1-2; D may be TRBD1 (6 bases). CDR1 MNHNS and CDR2 SASEGT come from the germline V gene. V was trimmed by 6 bases and J by 2 bases, leaving 16 bases between them. CDR3 length equals 15 residues.